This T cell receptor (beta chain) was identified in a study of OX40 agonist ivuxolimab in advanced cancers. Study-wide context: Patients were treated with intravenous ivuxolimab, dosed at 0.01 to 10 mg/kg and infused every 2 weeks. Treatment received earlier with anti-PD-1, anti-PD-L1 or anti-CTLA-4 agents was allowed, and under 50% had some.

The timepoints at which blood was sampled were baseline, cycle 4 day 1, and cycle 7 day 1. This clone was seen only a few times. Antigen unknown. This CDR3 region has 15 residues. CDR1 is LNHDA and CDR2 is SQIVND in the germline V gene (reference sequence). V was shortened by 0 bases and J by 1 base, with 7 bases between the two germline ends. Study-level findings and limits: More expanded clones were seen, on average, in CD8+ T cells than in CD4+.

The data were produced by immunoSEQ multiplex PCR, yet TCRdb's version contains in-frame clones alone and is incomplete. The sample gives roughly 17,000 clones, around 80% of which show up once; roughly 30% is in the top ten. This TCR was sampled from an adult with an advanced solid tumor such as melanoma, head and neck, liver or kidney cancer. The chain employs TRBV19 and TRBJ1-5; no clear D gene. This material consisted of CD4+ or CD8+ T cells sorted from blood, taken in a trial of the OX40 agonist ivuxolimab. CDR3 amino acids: CASSIDPPSNQPQHF. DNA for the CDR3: TGTGCCAGTAGTATAGACCCACCAAGCAATCAGCCCCAGCATTTT.